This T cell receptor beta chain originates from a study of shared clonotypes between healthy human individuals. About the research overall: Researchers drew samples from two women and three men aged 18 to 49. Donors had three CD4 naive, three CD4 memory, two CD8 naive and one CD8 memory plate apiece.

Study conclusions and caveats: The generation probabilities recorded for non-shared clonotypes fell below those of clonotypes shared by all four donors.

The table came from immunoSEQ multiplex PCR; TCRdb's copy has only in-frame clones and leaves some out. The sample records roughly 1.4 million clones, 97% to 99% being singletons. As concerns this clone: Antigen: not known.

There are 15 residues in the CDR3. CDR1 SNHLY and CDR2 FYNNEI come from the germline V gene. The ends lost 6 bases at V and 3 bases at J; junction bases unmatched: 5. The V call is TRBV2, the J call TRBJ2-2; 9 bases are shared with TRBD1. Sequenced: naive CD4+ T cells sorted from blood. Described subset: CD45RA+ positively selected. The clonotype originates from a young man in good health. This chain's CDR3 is CASSRDRADTGELFF. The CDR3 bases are TGTGCCAGCAGCCGGGACAGGGCGGACACCGGGGAGCTGTTTTTT.